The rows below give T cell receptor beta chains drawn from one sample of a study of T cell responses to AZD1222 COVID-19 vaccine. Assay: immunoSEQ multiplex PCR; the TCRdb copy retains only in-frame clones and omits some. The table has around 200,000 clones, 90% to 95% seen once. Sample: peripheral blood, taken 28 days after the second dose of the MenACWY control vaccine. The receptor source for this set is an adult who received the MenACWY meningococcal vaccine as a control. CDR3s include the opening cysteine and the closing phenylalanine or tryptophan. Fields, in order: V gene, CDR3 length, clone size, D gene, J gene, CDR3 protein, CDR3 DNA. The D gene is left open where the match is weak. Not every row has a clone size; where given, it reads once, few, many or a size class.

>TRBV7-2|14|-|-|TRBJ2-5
CASKGGGARGDQYF
TGTGCCAGCAAGGGCGGGGGCGCAAGGGGGGACCAGTACTTC
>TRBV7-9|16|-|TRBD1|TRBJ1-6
CASSHSTGTGHSPLHF
TGTGCCAGCAGCCATTCGACAGGGACTGGTCATTCACCCCTCCACTTT
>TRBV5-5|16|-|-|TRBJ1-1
CASSFSGLGRGDEAFF
TGTGCCAGCAGCTTTTCTGGGTTGGGACGGGGGGATGAAGCTTTCTTT
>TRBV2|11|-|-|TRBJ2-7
CAGRLGYEQYF
TGTGCCGGTAGACTGGGCTACGAGCAGTACTTC
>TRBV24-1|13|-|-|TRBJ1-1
CATSDDGQFGAFF
TGTGCCACCAGTGATGATGGACAGTTTGGAGCTTTCTTT
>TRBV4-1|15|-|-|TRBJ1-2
CASSQDMRSKTPYTF
TGCGCCAGCAGCCAAGATATGCGCAGCAAGACCCCTTACACCTTC
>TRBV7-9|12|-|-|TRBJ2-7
CASSLPGFEQYF
TGTGCCAGCAGCTTACCGGGGTTCGAGCAGTACTTC
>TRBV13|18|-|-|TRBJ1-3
CASRDLRRQANSGNTIYF
TGTGCCAGCAGGGATTTGCGTCGACAGGCCAACTCTGGAAACACCATATATTTT
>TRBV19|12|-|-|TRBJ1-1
CASTRDGTEAFF
TGTGCCAGTACCCGAGACGGGACTGAAGCTTTCTTT
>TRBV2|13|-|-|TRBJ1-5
CASTGQINQPQHF
TGTGCCAGCACAGGACAGATAAATCAGCCCCAGCATTTT
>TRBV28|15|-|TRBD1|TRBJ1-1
CASSRQGAPVTEAFF
TGTGCCAGCAGCCGGCAGGGGGCGCCGGTCACTGAAGCTTTCTTT
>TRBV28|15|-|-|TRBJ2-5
CASSLSRVFQETQYF
TGTGCCAGCAGTTTATCCAGGGTATTTCAAGAGACCCAGTACTTC
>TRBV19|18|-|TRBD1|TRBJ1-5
CASTLTGTGGRGNQPQHF
TGTGCCAGTACCCTAACGGGGACAGGGGGTCGTGGCAATCAGCCCCAGCATTTT
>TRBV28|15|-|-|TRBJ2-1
CASSLSVDFYNEQFF
TGTGCCAGCAGTTTATCCGTAGATTTTTACAATGAGCAGTTCTTC
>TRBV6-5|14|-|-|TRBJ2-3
CASVPRALTDTQYF
TGTGCCAGCGTCCCCAGGGCCCTCACAGATACGCAGTATTTT
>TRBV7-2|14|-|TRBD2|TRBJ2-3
CASSTRTRSDTQYF
TGTGCCAGCAGCACCCGGACTAGGTCAGATACGCAGTATTTT
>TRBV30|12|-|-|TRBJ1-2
CAWEHPGRGYTF
TGTGCCTGGGAACACCCCGGGAGAGGCTACACCTTC
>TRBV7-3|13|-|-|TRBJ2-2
CASSLVQSGELFF
TGTGCCAGCAGCTTAGTCCAGTCCGGGGAGCTGTTTTTT
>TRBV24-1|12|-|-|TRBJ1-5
CATGIGNQPQHF
TGTGCCACCGGTATAGGCAATCAGCCCCAGCATTTT
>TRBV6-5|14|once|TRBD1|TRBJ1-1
CASSYSHRGTEAFF
TGTGCCAGCAGTTACTCCCACAGGGGCACTGAAGCTTTCTTT
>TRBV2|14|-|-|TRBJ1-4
CASGTGTTNEKLFF
TGTGCCAGCGGAACAGGGACAACTAATGAAAAACTGTTTTTT
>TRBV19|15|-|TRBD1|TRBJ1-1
CATRDREWVNTEAFF
TGTGCCACTAGGGACAGGGAGTGGGTTAACACTGAAGCTTTCTTT
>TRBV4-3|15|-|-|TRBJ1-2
CASSLGSGGGTGYTF
TGCGCCAGCAGCCTGGGCTCAGGCGGGGGAACTGGCTACACCTTC
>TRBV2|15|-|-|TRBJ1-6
CASTQVGHYNSPLHF
TGTGCCAGCACCCAGGTGGGACACTATAATTCACCCCTCCACTTT
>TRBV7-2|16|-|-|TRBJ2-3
CASSLSAGASTDTQYF
TGTGCCAGCAGCTTAAGTGCAGGCGCCAGCACAGATACGCAGTATTTT
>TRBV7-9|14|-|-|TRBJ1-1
CASSLIQGQAEAFF
TGTGCCAGCAGCTTAATACAGGGTCAAGCTGAAGCTTTCTTT
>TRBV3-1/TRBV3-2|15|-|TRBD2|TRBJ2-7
CASSQPGTSGYEQYF
TGTGCCAGCAGCCAACCCGGGACTAGCGGCTACGAGCAGTACTTC
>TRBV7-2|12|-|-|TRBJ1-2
CASSLEIYGYTF
TGTGCCAGCAGCTTAGAAATCTATGGCTACACCTTC
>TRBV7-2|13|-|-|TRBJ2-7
CASSKQGYGEQYF
TGTGCCAGCAGCAAACAGGGATACGGCGAGCAGTACTTC
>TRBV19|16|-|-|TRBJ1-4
CASSIRQGATNEKLFF
TGTGCCAGTAGTATCCGTCAGGGCGCAACTAATGAAAAACTGTTTTTT
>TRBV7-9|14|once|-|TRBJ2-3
CASSKDNVRDTQYF
TGTGCCAGCAGCAAGGACAACGTCCGGGATACGCAGTATTTT
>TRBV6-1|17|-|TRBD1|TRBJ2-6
CASSGQGSNSGANVLTF
TGTGCCAGCAGTGGACAGGGGTCCAACTCTGGGGCCAACGTCCTGACTTTC
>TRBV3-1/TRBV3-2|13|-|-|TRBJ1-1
CASSQGDVSEAFF
TGTGCCAGCAGCCAGGGTGATGTGTCTGAAGCTTTCTTT
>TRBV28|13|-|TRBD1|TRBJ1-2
CASSLSGQGAFTF
TGTGCCAGCAGTTTATCCGGACAGGGGGCTTTCACCTTC
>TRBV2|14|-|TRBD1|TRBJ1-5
CASRLGQGRQPQHF
TGTGCCAGCAGACTAGGACAGGGCCGACAGCCCCAGCATTTT
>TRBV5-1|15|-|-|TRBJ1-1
CASSLVGGQGTEAFF
TGCGCCAGCAGCTTGGTGGGAGGTCAGGGCACTGAAGCTTTCTTT
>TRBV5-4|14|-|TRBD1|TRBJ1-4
CASSTQGPNEKLFF
TGTGCCAGCAGTACACAGGGGCCTAATGAAAAACTGTTTTTT
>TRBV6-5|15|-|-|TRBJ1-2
CASSYSVTADYGYTF
TGTGCCAGCAGTTACAGCGTGACCGCCGACTATGGCTACACCTTC
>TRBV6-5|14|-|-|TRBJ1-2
CASRNPGVHYGYTF
TGTGCCAGCAGGAACCCAGGGGTCCACTATGGCTACACCTTC
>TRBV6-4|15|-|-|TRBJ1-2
CASSDSGRGSYGYTF
TGTGCCAGCAGTGACTCTGGGCGGGGTTCCTATGGCTACACCTTC
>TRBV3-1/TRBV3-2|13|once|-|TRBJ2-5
CASSHYGLETQYF
TGTGCCAGCAGCCATTACGGGCTAGAGACCCAGTACTTC
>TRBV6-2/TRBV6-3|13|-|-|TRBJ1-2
CASSYSLRNGYTF
TGTGCCAGCAGTTACTCGTTGAGGAATGGCTACACCTTC
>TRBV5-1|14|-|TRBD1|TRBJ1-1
CASRWGQGNTEAFF
TGCGCCAGCAGGTGGGGACAGGGGAACACTGAAGCTTTCTTT
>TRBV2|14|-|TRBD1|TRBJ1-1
CASNLQGTNTEAFF
TGTGCCAGCAATCTACAGGGGACCAACACTGAAGCTTTCTTT
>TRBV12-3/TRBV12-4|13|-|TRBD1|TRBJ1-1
CASRQGAHTEAFF
TGTGCCAGCAGACAGGGGGCGCACACTGAAGCTTTCTTT
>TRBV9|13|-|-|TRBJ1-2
CASSTSGGYGYTF
TGTGCCAGCTCTACTTCTGGGGGGTATGGCTACACCTTC
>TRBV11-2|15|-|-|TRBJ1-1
CASSPQVASNTEAFF
TGTGCCAGCAGCCCACAGGTCGCTTCGAACACTGAAGCTTTCTTT
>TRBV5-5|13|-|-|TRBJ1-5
CASSLVKDQPQHF
TGTGCCAGCAGCTTGGTTAAAGATCAGCCCCAGCATTTT
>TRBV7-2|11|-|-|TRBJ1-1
CASSFGAEAFF
TGTGCCAGCAGTTTCGGAGCTGAAGCTTTCTTT
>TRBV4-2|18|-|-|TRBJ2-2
CASSQEPGGSSNTGELFF
TGTGCCAGCAGCCAAGAGCCCGGGGGCTCGAGCAACACCGGGGAGCTGTTTTTT
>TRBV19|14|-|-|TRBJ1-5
CASNTRVGSQPQHF
TGTGCCAGTAATACCAGGGTCGGTTCGCAGCCCCAGCATTTT
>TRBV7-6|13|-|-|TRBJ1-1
CASSWQRYTEAFF
TGTGCCAGCAGCTGGCAGAGATACACTGAAGCTTTCTTT